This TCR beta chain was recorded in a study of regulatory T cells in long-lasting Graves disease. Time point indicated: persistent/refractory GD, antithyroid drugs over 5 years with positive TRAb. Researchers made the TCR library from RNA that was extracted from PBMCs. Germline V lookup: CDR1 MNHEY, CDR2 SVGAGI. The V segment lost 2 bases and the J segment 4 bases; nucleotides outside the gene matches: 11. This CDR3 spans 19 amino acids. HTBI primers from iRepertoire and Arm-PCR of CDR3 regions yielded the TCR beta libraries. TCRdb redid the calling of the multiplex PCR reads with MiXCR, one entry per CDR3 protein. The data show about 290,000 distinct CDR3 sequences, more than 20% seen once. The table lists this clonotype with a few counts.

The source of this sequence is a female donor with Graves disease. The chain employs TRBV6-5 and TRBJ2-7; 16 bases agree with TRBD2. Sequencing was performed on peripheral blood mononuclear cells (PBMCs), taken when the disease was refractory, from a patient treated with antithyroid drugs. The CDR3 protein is CASSYTGTSGRASKYEQYF. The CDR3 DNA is TGTGCCAGCAGTTACACCGGGACTAGCGGGAGGGCCAGTAAATACGAGCAGTACTTC.